The clone carrying this T cell receptor beta chain showed up many times. The entry originates in a study of early T cells in non-severe SARS-CoV-2 infection. On the study more broadly: Sequenced material consisted of bulk RNA (from unsorted whole blood), and chains were unpaired.

The ends were cut back, 3 bases at V and 3 bases at J, with 15 bases in the middle. Germline V gene lookup returns CDR1 SGHTA and CDR2 FQGNSA. The CDR3 sequence is 15 residues long. Attachment of unique molecular identifiers was made to individual cDNA molecules. TCRdb re-called the 5' RACE reads through MiXCR, storing one row per CDR3 protein. The sample holds 25,000 to 35,000 distinct CDR3 sequences, about 4.5% seen once. This chain uses TRBV7-2 with TRBJ2-7, with D possibly being TRBD2 (7 bases). The TCR sequence derives from an adult who was a healthcare worker with PCR-confirmed SARS-CoV-2 infection or an uninfected control (not recorded which). The specimen was whole blood, collected at baseline. Here the CDR3 reads CASSFQSGDYYEQYF. In DNA form, the CDR3 reads TGTGCCAGCAGCTTCCAGTCAGGGGACTACTACGAGCAGTACTTC. Using reference TRBV7-2 and TRBJ2-7 for the parts outside the CDR3, the full variable domain is GAGVSQSPSNKVTEKGKDVELRCDPISGHTALYWYRQSLGQGLEFLIYFQGNSAPDKSGLPSDRFSAERTGGSVSTLTIQRTQQEDSAVYLCASSFQSGDYYEQYFGPGTRLTVT.